The 27 T cell receptor beta chains in this list originate from one sample, sequenced in a study of T cell changes during pregnancy in multiple sclerosis. Method: immunoSEQ multiplex PCR; TCRdb's copy keeps in-frame clones and lacks some. The table has under 50,000 clones, 90% seen once; the top ten hold about 1.5%. The sample here was peripheral blood, taken in the first trimester of pregnancy. The receptors come from a female donor in good health, enrolled as a control in a pregnancy study.

This clone appeared once. The chain uses TRBV30 and TRBJ2-3; 10 positions match TRBD2. The V gene's germline CDR1 is GTSNPN and CDR2 SVGIG (reference sequence). CDR3 length: 13 residues. Trimming cost V 4 bases and J 6 bases; bases outside gene matches: 4. In DNA form, the CDR3 reads TGTGCCTGGAAAGCGGGGGGGAAGGATACGCAGTATTTT. Translation gives CAWKAGGKDTQYF.

This chain connects TRBV27 to TRBJ2-3; weak D call: TRBD2 (5 bases). The CDR3 has 15 amino acids. V was shortened by 4 bases and J by 6 bases, with 17 bases between the two germline ends. Germline assignment: CDR1 MNHEY and CDR2 SMNVEV (reference sequence). CDR3 sequence reads: CASSSAVTRVDTQYF. In DNA, the CDR3 is TGTGCCAGCAGTTCGGCGGTCACGCGGGTCGATACGCAGTATTTT.

The chain links TRBV5-1 to TRBJ1-3, with D unresolved. Germline V gene sequence: CDR1 SGHRS, CDR2 YFSETQ. The CDR3 runs 15 residues. The ends were cut back, 0 bases at V and 0 bases at J, with 7 bases in the middle. CDR3: CASSLVADSGNTIYF. CDR3 nucleotides: TGCGCCAGCAGCTTGGTGGCTGACTCTGGAAACACCATATATTTT. Looking up the rest from reference TRBV5-1 and TRBJ1-3 gives the full variable domain: KAGVTQTPRYLIKTRGQQVTLSCSPISGHRSVSWYQQTPGQGLQFLFEYFSETQRNKGNFPGRFSGRQFSNSRSEMNVSTLELGDSALYLCASSLVADSGNTIYFGEGSWLTVV.

This chain uses TRBV30 with TRBJ1-3; no firm D call. The CDR3 has 12 residues. Per germline, CDR1 GTSNPN and CDR2 SVGIG (reference sequence). The V end lost 5 bases, the J end lost 6 bases, and 11 bases lay between the germline ends. The CDR3 nucleotides are TGTGCCTGGGGCCTCTCCCCAAACACCATATATTTT. Its protein product is CAWGLSPNTIYF.

The chain couples TRBV30 to TRBJ2-1; D may be TRBD1 (7 bases). Trimming left V 0 bases short and J 11 bases short, with 17 bases between. From germline, CDR1 is GTSNPN and CDR2 SVGIG (reference sequence). The CDR3 length is 14 residues. DNA for the CDR3: TGTGCCTGGAGTGTAACGGGGGACAGTGGTAAGCAGTTCTTC. Translation gives CAWSVTGDSGKQFF.

J is TRBJ2-1 and V is TRBV4-1, with D possibly TRBD1 on 5 matching bases. V lost 0 bases, J lost 9 bases, and 21 bases lay in between. The germline V gene has CDR1 MGHRA and CDR2 YSYEKL. The CDR3 is 17 residues long. The CDR3 region is CASSQEPRLIPRGEQFF. Here the CDR3 DNA reads TGCGCCAGCAGCCAAGAGCCCCGGCTCATTCCTAGGGGTGAGCAGTTCTTC.

J is TRBJ2-6 and V is TRBV7-2, with TRBD1 as a possible D gene (5 bases). The length of the CDR3 is 17 residues. V was shortened by 5 bases and J by 0 bases, with 14 bases between the two germline ends. Germline V gives CDR1 SGHTA, CDR2 FQGNSA. The CDR3 loop reads CASSADSPLSGANVLTF. As DNA, the CDR3 is TGTGCCAGCAGCGCTGACAGCCCCCTCTCTGGGGCCAACGTCCTGACTTTC.

The chain couples TRBV10-1 to TRBJ1-1, with 11 positions matching TRBD1. V shed 0 bases, J shed 4 bases, and the junction held 1 base outside the gene matches. The CDR3 length is 15 residues. Germline loops: CDR1 WNHNN, CDR2 SYGVQD (reference sequence). CDR3 protein: CASSESGTGGTEAFF. DNA for the CDR3: TGCGCCAGCAGTGAGTCCGGGACAGGGGGCACTGAAGCTTTCTTT.

This chain's CDR3 is CASSRSYEQYF. The CDR3 bases are TGTGCCAGCAGCCGGTCCTACGAGCAGTACTTC. V gene TRBV2 combines with J gene TRBJ2-7; D gene ambiguous. The CDR3 sequence is 11 residues long. V was cut by 6 bases and J by 1 base, with 4 bases left in between. Germline V CDR1 and CDR2: SNHLY, FYNNEI.

V is TRBV30 and J is TRBJ2-1; TRBD2 matches 8 bases. V shed 0 bases, J shed 9 bases, and the junction held 10 bases outside the gene matches. The germline V gene has CDR1 GTSNPN and CDR2 SVGIG (reference sequence). The CDR3 has 15 residues. The CDR3 spells CAWSVDLGGASEQFF. The CDR3 DNA reads as TGTGCCTGGAGTGTAGATCTCGGGGGGGCTAGTGAGCAGTTCTTC.

The rearrangement uses TRBV18 and TRBJ1-2; D is perhaps TRBD1 (6 bases). CDR3 length equals 13 residues. CDR1 is KGHSH, CDR2 LQKENI, per germline. Trimming stripped 1 base from V and 7 bases from J, with 10 bases between. The DNA of the CDR3 is TGTGCCAGCTCACCACTGGACAGTGGTGGCTACACCTTC. Its protein is CASSPLDSGGYTF.

This clone was seen a single time. This chain joins TRBV19 and TRBJ1-3; a weak D match, TRBD1 (5 bases). V lost 5 bases, J lost 1 base, and 9 bases lay in between. CDR3 length equals 14 residues. The V gene's germline CDR1 is LNHDA and CDR2 SQIVND (reference sequence). In DNA form, the CDR3 reads TGTGCCAGTAGTCTAGGGGCTTCTGGAAACACCATATATTTT. Amino acid sequence: CASSLGASGNTIYF.

The chain uses TRBV25-1 and TRBJ2-1; 11 bases are shared with TRBD2. Looked up from germline, CDR1 is MGHDK and CDR2 is SYGVNS. Trimming cost V 2 bases and J 9 bases; bases outside gene matches: 6. The CDR3 runs to 15 residues. The CDR3 nucleotides read TGTGCCAGCAGTGAACGTAGCGGGAGGGCCGGTGAGCAGTTCTTC. Its translation: CASSERSGRAGEQFF.

The chain has TRBV25-1 and TRBJ1-4; 7 bases map to TRBD1. This CDR3 has 16 amino acids. CDR1 and CDR2 (germline): MGHDK, SYGVNS. V shed 8 bases, J shed 3 bases, and the junction held 12 bases outside the gene matches. Here the CDR3 reads CASSSPGQVANEKLFF. Here the CDR3 DNA reads TGTGCCAGCTCGAGCCCCGGACAGGTGGCTAATGAAAAACTGTTTTTT.

The V call is TRBV4-2, the J call TRBJ1-5; 11 bases agree with TRBD1. J was trimmed by 5 bases and V by 1 base; bases with no gene match: 4. Germline CDR1 reads LGHNA; CDR2 reads YNFKEQ. CDR3 length: 16 residues. CDR3 in amino acids: CASSQGDRGVDQPQHF. As DNA, the CDR3 is TGTGCCAGCAGCCAAGGGGACAGGGGGGTGGATCAGCCCCAGCATTTT.

The V call is TRBV29-1, the J call TRBJ2-7; 10 bases agree with TRBD2. The CDR3 totals 13 residues. Germline assignment: CDR1 SQVTM and CDR2 ANQGSEA. The trim removed 6 bases at V and 0 bases at J, leaving 2 bases unmatched. The DNA of the CDR3 is TGCAGCGTGCTAGCGGGGGACTCCTACGAGCAGTACTTC. It translates to CSVLAGDSYEQYF.

CDR3 region: CASSSGGSTEAFF. The CDR3 nucleotides are TGTGCCAGCAGCTCCGGGGGGAGCACTGAAGCTTTCTTT. The rearrangement links TRBV7-2 to TRBJ1-1; the D gene is possibly TRBD1 (5 bases). CDR1 and CDR2 from the germline V gene are SGHTA and FQGNSA. The CDR3 is made up of 13 amino acids. Trimming took off 4 bases at V and 4 bases at J, with 10 bases between the two ends. The complete variable domain, with remaining parts taken from reference TRBV7-2 and TRBJ1-1, reads GAGVSQSPSNKVTEKGKDVELRCDPISGHTALYWYRQSLGQGLEFLIYFQGNSAPDKSGLPSDRFSAERTGGSVSTLTIQRTQQEDSAVYLCASSSGGSTEAFFGQGTRLTVV.

The chain carries TRBV28 and TRBJ1-5, with D unclear. CDR1 MDHEN and CDR2 SYDVKM come from the germline V gene. CDR3 size: 14 residues. Trimming removed 2 bases at V and 4 bases at J, with 9 bases between. The CDR3 loop is CASSLVTPNQPQHF. The CDR3 nucleotides are TGTGCCAGCAGTTTAGTGACACCAAATCAGCCCCAGCATTTT.

The chain combines TRBV11-2 with TRBJ2-7, with 7 bases matching TRBD2. Germline V gene sequence: CDR1 SGHAT, CDR2 FQNNGV. The CDR3 spans 18 residues. Unmatched junction bases numbered 19, after V lost 8 bases and J lost 0 bases. For the CDR3, the DNA is TGTGCCAGCCGAGGCCTGGCGGGGGATTATAAGTACTCCTACGAGCAGTACTTC. It encodes CASRGLAGDYKYSYEQYF.

This chain links TRBV5-1 with TRBJ2-1, with D possibly matching TRBD1 (6 bases). Per germline, CDR1 SGHRS and CDR2 YFSETQ. CDR3 length: 16 residues. V lost 4 bases to trimming and J lost 1 base, with 15 bases between them. The CDR3 loop is CASSLAGAWSYNEQFF. Written as DNA, the CDR3 is TGCGCCAGCAGCCTAGCAGGGGCTTGGTCCTACAATGAGCAGTTCTTC.

The chain joins TRBV6-1 to TRBJ2-3; D uncertain. The CDR3 loop spans 13 amino acids. CDR1 is MNHNS and CDR2 is SASEGT in the germline V gene. Trimming pared 0 bases from V and 6 bases from J, leaving 7 bases between. The CDR3 loop is CASSEAQMDTQYF. In nucleotides, the CDR3 is TGTGCCAGCAGTGAAGCGCAGATGGATACGCAGTATTTT.

The V gene is TRBV5-1, the J gene TRBJ1-1; D possibly corresponds to TRBD1 (5 bases). Per the germline V gene, CDR1 is SGHRS and CDR2 is YFSETQ. CDR3 length equals 15 residues. With 0 bases removed from V and 5 bases from J, the gap between germline ends came to 14 bases. This chain's CDR3 is CASSLEGRGGTEAFF. CDR3 coding DNA: TGCGCCAGCAGCTTGGAAGGGAGGGGTGGAACTGAAGCTTTCTTT.

This chain joins TRBV28 and TRBJ1-3, with D uncertain. Germline-derived CDR1 and CDR2 are MDHEN and SYDVKM. V lost 5 bases and J lost 2, with 10 bases in between. The CDR3 runs to 14 residues. The CDR3 sequence is CASSAEWAGNTIYF. Written as DNA, the CDR3 is TGTGCCAGCAGTGCGGAATGGGCTGGAAACACCATATATTTT. Together with reference TRBV28 and TRBJ1-3, the CDR3 gives the full variable domain: DVKVTQSSRYLVKRTGEKVFLECVQDMDHENMFWYRQDPGLGLRLIYFSYDVKMKEKGDIPEGYSVSREKKERFSLILESASTNQTSMYLCASSAEWAGNTIYFGEGSWLTVV.

This clone was observed a single time. V is TRBV6-5 and J is TRBJ2-7; 8 nucleotides agree with TRBD1. V shed 7 bases and J 3 bases; nucleotides not matched to a gene: 11. This CDR3 is 15 amino acids long. Germline V CDR1 and CDR2: MNHEY, SVGAGI. CDR3 DNA sequence: TGTGCCAGCATTCCTTCAGGGGGCCTCCTCTACGAGCAGTACTTC. Its protein product is CASIPSGGLLYEQYF.

This chain joins TRBV25-1 and TRBJ1-4, with D perhaps matching TRBD1 (5 bases). V shed 0 bases and J shed 5 bases, with 10 bases lying between them. CDR1 and CDR2 from the germline V gene are MGHDK and SYGVNS. CDR3 size: 15 residues. CDR3 protein: CASSEYGAGNEKLFF. The CDR3 DNA is TGTGCCAGCAGTGAATATGGGGCTGGAAATGAAAAACTGTTTTTT.

The chain has TRBV28 and TRBJ1-5; 7 nucleotides agree with TRBD1. The CDR3 totals 12 residues. V shed 7 bases and J 6 bases; nucleotides not matched to a gene: 3. Germline CDR1 MDHEN, CDR2 SYDVKM. CDR3 region: CASTSGGQPQHF. The CDR3 DNA reads as TGTGCCAGCACCTCAGGGGGTCAGCCCCAGCATTTT.

The genes are TRBV5-1 and TRBJ2-7, with D maybe TRBD1 (5 bases). V shed 0 bases and J shed 3 bases, with 16 bases lying between them. The CDR3 extends over 16 amino acids. CDR1 is SGHRS and CDR2 is YFSETQ in the germline V gene. CDR3 residues: CASSLGQSEINYEQYF. The DNA for the CDR3 is TGCGCCAGCAGCTTGGGACAGTCAGAAATTAACTACGAGCAGTACTTC.